Listed below are T cell receptor beta chains from one sample, sequenced in a study of T-cell reconstitution after alpha-beta-depleted transplantation in children. TCRdb re-called the PCR reads through MiXCR, storing one row per CDR3 protein. The repertoire holds some 250,000 distinct CDR3 sequences, with 9.5% to 15% as singletons. Sequencing used PBMCs from the stem cell graft donor, obtained from the stem cell graft. The origin of the receptors is a human donor who donated a stem cell graft to a child with acute lymphoblastic leukemia. Each CDR3 is given with its conserved first and last residue. A D gene is named only where the DNA matches it firmly. Rows give clone size only sometimes, using once, few, many, or a class for an expanded clone.

abundance | d_gene | j_gene | v_gene | CDR3aa | CDR3nt
- | TRBD2 | TRBJ2-1 | TRBV6-2/TRBV6-3 | CASSSGLAAPYNEQFF | TGTGCCAGCAGTTCGGGACTAGCAGCACCCTACAATGAGCAGTTCTTC
many | TRBD1 | TRBJ1-3 | TRBV4-2 | CASSQNPGQGASGNTIYF | TGTGCCAGCAGCCAAAATCCGGGGCAGGGGGCATCTGGAAACACCATATATTTT
many | TRBD2 | TRBJ2-2 | TRBV7-9 | CASSPPGGTGELFF | TGTGCCAGCAGCCCCCCGGGGGGTACCGGGGAGCTGTTTTTT
many | TRBD1 | TRBJ2-3 | TRBV27 | CASRRAGTGGADTQYF | TGTGCCAGCAGGCGTGCCGGGACAGGGGGCGCAGATACGCAGTATTTT
many | - | TRBJ2-7 | TRBV7-6 | CASSFGYPGEQYF | TGTGCCAGCAGCTTTGGTTACCCCGGGGAGCAGTACTTC
many | - | TRBJ1-2 | TRBV12-3/TRBV12-4 | CASSLDGVYGYTF | TGTGCCAGCAGTTTAGATGGCGTCTATGGCTACACCTTC
many | - | TRBJ2-5 | TRBV28 | CASSLAPRSPETQYF | TGTGCCAGCAGTTTAGCCCCTCGCTCGCCAGAGACCCAGTACTTC
- | - | TRBJ2-7 | TRBV5-1 | CASSLGGQYEQYF | TGCGCCAGCAGCTTGGGGGGTCAGTACGAGCAGTACTTC
many | - | TRBJ2-4 | TRBV20-1 | CSAKVGNIQYF | TGCAGTGCTAAGGTGGGAAACATTCAGTACTTC
- | - | TRBJ2-2 | TRBV11-1 | CATGIDPGELFF | TGTGCCACCGGAATCGACCCCGGGGAGCTGTTTTTT
few | - | TRBJ2-7 | TRBV28 | CASSPATRLSERLPGEQYF | TGTGCCAGCAGTCCGGCGACCCGACTTAGCGAAAGGCTGCCGGGCGAGCAGTACTTC
many | TRBD1 | TRBJ1-5 | TRBV28 | CASSPQGINQPQHF | TGTGCCAGCAGTCCACAGGGGATCAATCAGCCCCAGCATTTT
many | - | TRBJ1-2 | TRBV19 | CASSILANYGYTF | TGTGCCAGTAGTATCCTGGCTAACTATGGCTACACCTTC
many | - | TRBJ1-5 | TRBV20-1 | CSARFEHNQPQHF | TGCAGTGCTAGATTTGAACATAATCAGCCCCAGCATTTT
many | TRBD1 | TRBJ2-1 | TRBV7-9 | CASSSRYDRGLNEQFF | TGTGCCAGCAGCTCCAGATATGACAGGGGGCTGAATGAGCAGTTCTTC
many | - | TRBJ2-5 | TRBV20-1 | CSASKGETQYF | TGCAGTGCTAGTAAGGGAGAGACCCAGTACTTC
few | - | TRBJ2-5 | TRBV18 | CASSPLVEETQYF | TGTGCCAGCTCACCACTGGTCGAGGAGACCCAGTACTTC
many | - | TRBJ1-5 | TRBV12-3/TRBV12-4 | CASTLGRRANQPQHF | TGTGCCAGCACCCTAGGCCGGAGGGCCAATCAGCCCCAGCATTTT
many | - | TRBJ1-2 | TRBV29-1 | CSVEGGVRGYTF | TGCAGCGTTGAAGGTGGGGTTAGGGGCTACACCTTC
many | - | TRBJ2-7 | TRBV6-2/TRBV6-3 | CASRKGVFYEQYF | TGTGCCAGCAGGAAAGGGGTTTTCTACGAGCAGTACTTC
many | - | TRBJ1-3 | TRBV12-3/TRBV12-4 | CASCSWMVVPGNTIYF | TGTGCCAGCTGTTCATGGATGGTAGTTCCTGGAAACACCATATATTTT
many | - | TRBJ2-7 | TRBV28 | CASTGTGYEQYF | TGTGCCAGCACCGGGACGGGCTACGAGCAGTACTTC
many | - | TRBJ2-2 | TRBV10-3 | CAISDQGHYTGELFF | TGTGCCATCAGTGATCAGGGGCACTACACCGGGGAGCTGTTTTTT